One sample yielded the 32 T cell receptor beta chains listed below, sequenced in a study of blood T cell repertoires in COVID-19. Clones were sequenced by immunoSEQ multiplex PCR, and TCRdb holds only the in-frame ones, with some missing. The table shows about 170,000 clones, with about 86% occurring only once. Sequences were obtained from peripheral blood. These receptors all stem from a young man with active or convalescent COVID-19.

The genes are TRBV27 and TRBJ2-5, with D possibly TRBD2 on 5 matching bases. The CDR3 is made up of 14 amino acids. With 8 bases removed from V and 0 bases from J, the gap between germline ends came to 13 bases. Germline CDR1 MNHEY, CDR2 SMNVEV (reference sequence). This chain's CDR3 is CASRTSGNQETQYF. The CDR3 DNA sequence: TGTGCCAGCCGTACGTCGGGGAACCAAGAGACCCAGTACTTC.

The chain couples TRBV9 to TRBJ2-2; D possibly corresponds to TRBD2 (5 bases). Trimming pared 6 bases from V and 1 base from J, leaving 19 bases between. Germline V CDR1 and CDR2: SGDLS, YYNGEE. This CDR3 is 17 amino acids long. Written as DNA, the CDR3 is TGTGCCAGCACCCCCGGGGTCGTGTTCCAGAACACCGGGGAGCTGTTTTTT. This codes for CASTPGVVFQNTGELFF.

The chain recombines TRBV11-2 with TRBJ2-7; TRBD2 aligns across 10 bases. The germline gives CDR1 SGHAT, CDR2 FQNNGV. The CDR3 is 14 residues long. V gave up 5 bases and J gave up 1 base; unmatched junction bases: 2. This chain's CDR3 is CASSKLAGSYEQYF. CDR3 nucleotide sequence: TGTGCCAGCAGCAAACTAGCGGGATCCTACGAGCAGTACTTC.

The chain links TRBV15 to TRBJ1-6, with 9 bases matching TRBD1. V was clipped by 1 base and J by 10 bases; unmatched bases: 5. This CDR3 has 15 amino acids. Germline loops: CDR1 LNHNV, CDR2 YYDKDF (reference sequence). The CDR3: CATSRGQGVRSPLHF. DNA of the CDR3: TGTGCCACCAGCAGAGGACAGGGGGTTCGGTCACCCCTCCACTTT.

The chain uses TRBV18 and TRBJ2-7; no reliable D call. V was pared by 6 bases and J by 4 bases, with 16 bases between. The length of the CDR3 is 14 residues. Germline V gene data show CDR1 as KGHSH and CDR2 as LQKENI. The CDR3 DNA reads as TGTGCCAGCTCGCCCGGTCCTACCCAATACGAGCAGTACTTC. It is translated as CASSPGPTQYEQYF.

The V call is TRBV10-1, the J call TRBJ2-3; 10 bases line up with TRBD2. The trim removed 2 bases at V and 2 bases at J, leaving 4 bases unmatched. Germline V gene data show CDR1 as WNHNN and CDR2 as SYGVQD (reference sequence). The CDR3 runs to 16 residues. The CDR3 sequence: CASSEQLAGPTDTQYF. DNA for the CDR3: TGCGCCAGCAGTGAGCAACTAGCGGGACCCACAGATACGCAGTATTTT.

The chain combines TRBV7-3 with TRBJ2-5; TRBD1 is a possible D gene (6 bases). Germline values: CDR1 SGHTA, CDR2 FQGTGA. The germline V and J ends were trimmed by 4 bases and 2 bases, with 14 bases remaining between them. The CDR3 covers 15 residues. CDR3 bases: TGTGCCAGCAGCTCCTCCGGGACACTACAAGAGACCCAGTACTTC. This encodes CASSSSGTLQETQYF.

The chain carries TRBV25-1 and TRBJ1-6, with 7 bases lining up with TRBD1. V trimming: 1 base; J trimming: 6 bases; junction bases outside the gene matches: 12. The CDR3 has 18 residues. CDR1 is MGHDK, CDR2 SYGVNS, per germline. CDR3 amino acids: CASSEFPNQTGRNSPLHF. The CDR3 DNA reads TGTGCCAGCAGTGAATTTCCCAATCAGACAGGGCGTAATTCACCCCTCCACTTT.

The chain joins TRBV6-5 to TRBJ1-4; D gene unclear. CDR3 length: 12 residues. CDR1 and CDR2 from the germline V gene are MNHEY and SVGAGI. The V and J ends lost 8 bases and 4 bases respectively, with 8 bases between them. CDR3 loop: CASAGDNEKLFF. CDR3 sequence (DNA): TGTGCCAGCGCAGGCGATAATGAAAAACTGTTTTTT.

The genes are TRBV27 and TRBJ2-7, with 11 bases identical to TRBD1. Per the germline V gene, CDR1 is MNHEY and CDR2 is SMNVEV (reference sequence). This CDR3 spans 14 amino acids. The V and J ends lost 3 bases and 6 bases, in that order; junction bases with no gene match: 4. This chain's CDR3 is CASSFLGTGGEQYF. The DNA of the CDR3 is TGTGCCAGCAGTTTCCTCGGGACAGGGGGCGAGCAGTACTTC.

This sequence joins TRBV28 and TRBJ1-1, with 7 nucleotides matching TRBD1. J was trimmed by 5 bases and V by 6 bases; bases with no gene match: 9. This CDR3 contains 14 residues. Looked up from germline, CDR1 is MDHEN and CDR2 is SYDVKM. CDR3 in amino acids: CASSLSTTGTEAFF. The CDR3 DNA sequence: TGTGCCAGCAGCCTTTCCACGACAGGGACTGAAGCTTTCTTT.

V and J are TRBV24-1 and TRBJ2-4; 9 bases line up with TRBD1. V was pared by 3 bases and J by 4 bases, with 3 bases of the junction left unmatched. The V gene's germline CDR1 is KGHDR and CDR2 SFDVKD. The CDR3 is 15 residues long. The CDR3 spells CATSDHGTGKNIQYF. CDR3 sequence (DNA): TGTGCCACCAGTGATCACGGGACAGGGAAAAACATTCAGTACTTC.

This chain joins TRBV27 and TRBJ1-1, with 10 bases identical to TRBD1. The CDR3 runs to 16 residues. Germline V CDR1 and CDR2: MNHEY, SMNVEV (reference sequence). The V and J ends lost 3 bases and 2 bases, in that order; junction bases with no gene match: 6. The chain's CDR3 is CASSFRTGGDNTEAFF. CDR3 DNA sequence: TGTGCCAGCAGTTTTAGGACAGGGGGTGACAACACTGAAGCTTTCTTT.

The chain recombines TRBV2 with TRBJ2-7, with a weak D call TRBD1 (5 bases). Germline V gives CDR1 SNHLY, CDR2 FYNNEI. The V end was cut by 6 bases, the J end by 4 bases, with 13 bases between. CDR3 length equals 13 residues. The CDR3 DNA is TGTGCCAGCAGCGGTACAGGCTCTTACGAGCAGTACGTC. Its protein is CASSGTGSYEQYV.

The V and J genes are TRBV27 and TRBJ1-6, with D uncertain. CDR3 size: 15 residues. CDR1 is MNHEY, CDR2 SMNVEV, per germline (reference sequence). Deletions cut 2 bases from V and 8 bases from J, with 13 bases between. CDR3 nucleotides: TGTGCCAGCAGTTTAAGTCTGGGCCCTTATTCACCCCTCCACTTT. As protein: CASSLSLGPYSPLHF.

This rearrangement joins TRBV11-2 to TRBJ1-1; the D gene is possibly TRBD1 (6 bases). CDR1 and CDR2 (germline): SGHAT, FQNNGV. V was trimmed by 3 bases and J by 0 bases, leaving 8 bases between them. The CDR3 length is 14 residues. CDR3 bases: TGTGCCAGCAGCTTCGGGACATTGAACACTGAAGCTTTCTTT. Translation gives CASSFGTLNTEAFF.

The rearrangement joins TRBV6-5 to TRBJ1-6, with 7 bases matching TRBD1. The CDR3 extends over 14 amino acids. Germline lookup yields CDR1 MNHEY and CDR2 SVGAGI. With 5 bases clipped from V and 6 bases from J, the junction kept 4 bases outside the gene matches. In nucleotides, the CDR3 is TGTGCCAGCAGTATCGGGGACAGTAATTCACCCCTCCACTTT. Its translation: CASSIGDSNSPLHF.

The V and J genes are TRBV5-4 and TRBJ1-2, with 7 nucleotides matching TRBD1. V lost 4 bases and J lost 4; bases outside the gene matches: 10. The CDR3 runs 15 residues. Germline loops: CDR1 SGHNT, CDR2 YYREEE (reference sequence). The CDR3 region has the DNA TGTGCCAGCAGCCCGACAGGGTTTAATCCCTATGGCTACACCTTC. Its translation is CASSPTGFNPYGYTF.

CDR3 region: CASSAGQHNYGYTF. The CDR3 DNA sequence: TGTGCCAGCAGTGCGGGACAGCATAACTATGGCTACACCTTC. This rearrangement joins TRBV2 to TRBJ1-2, with TRBD1 matching over 7 bases. V was clipped by 4 bases and J by 1 base; unmatched bases: 3. The CDR3 totals 14 residues. Germline V gene lookup returns CDR1 SNHLY and CDR2 FYNNEI.

V usage is TRBV21-1 and J usage is TRBJ2-5; TRBD2, the table's D call, was not compared with the DNA. TRBV21-1 is a pseudogene segment. The CDR3 loop spans 21 amino acids. The CDR3 loop reads CASSKHWWLADRWVLRETQYF. For the CDR3, the DNA is TGTGCCAGCAGCAAACACTGGTGGCTAGCGGACCGGTGGGTTTTGAGGGAGACCCAGTACTTC.

The V call is TRBV7-9, the J call TRBJ1-1; no reliable D call. The germline V and J ends were trimmed by 4 bases and 0 bases, with 12 bases remaining between them. This CDR3 is built from 15 residues. Germline V CDR1 and CDR2: SEHNR, FQNEAQ (reference sequence). CDR3 nucleotides: TGTGCCAGCAGCTCAAGTCGGGTCATGAACACTGAAGCTTTCTTT. Translating it yields CASSSSRVMNTEAFF.

The chain combines TRBV18 with TRBJ2-1; 9 bases line up with TRBD2. The J segment lost 7 bases and the V segment lost 3 bases, leaving 10 bases of the junction unmatched. Germline V gene sequence: CDR1 KGHSH, CDR2 LQKENI. The CDR3 extends over 16 amino acids. CDR3 protein: CASSPWAGGPGNEQFF. The CDR3 DNA reads TGTGCCAGCTCACCCTGGGCGGGAGGGCCAGGTAATGAGCAGTTCTTC. Full variable domain (outside the CDR3, taken from reference TRBV18 and TRBJ2-1): NAGVMQNPRHLVRRRGQEARLRCSPMKGHSHVYWYRQLPEEGLKFMVYLQKENIIDESGMPKERFSAEFPKEGPSILRIQQVVRGDSAAYFCASSPWAGGPGNEQFFGPGTRLTVL.

This chain joins TRBV7-9 and TRBJ1-1; D remains ambiguous. The CDR3 runs 14 residues. Deletions cut 7 bases from V and 3 bases from J, with 15 bases between. CDR1 is SEHNR, CDR2 FQNEAQ, per germline (reference sequence). CDR3 residues: CASTRGSSYTEAFF. CDR3 nucleotides: TGTGCCAGCACTCGGGGTTCCTCGTACACTGAAGCTTTCTTT.

This chain links TRBV6-1 with TRBJ1-2, with 7 bases fitting TRBD1. The CDR3 has 13 residues. With V trimmed by 2 bases and J by 8 bases, 5 bases remained unmatched. Germline V gene sequence: CDR1 MNHNS, CDR2 SASEGT. The CDR3 region has the DNA TGTGCCAGCAGTGAAAACAGGGGATTCGGCTACACCTTC. This codes for CASSENRGFGYTF.

V gene TRBV16 combines with J gene TRBJ1-4, with 7 bases fitting TRBD1. Germline CDR1 KGHSY, CDR2 FQNENV. V shed 3 bases, J shed 5 bases, and the junction held 6 bases outside the gene matches. CDR3 size: 15 residues. The CDR3 sequence: CASSQMGQRNEKLFF. CDR3 DNA: TGTGCCAGCAGCCAGATGGGACAGAGGAATGAAAAACTGTTTTTT.

J is TRBJ1-3 and V is TRBV18, with a tentative D call TRBD1 (5 bases). The CDR3 extends over 13 amino acids. V was cut by 5 bases and J by 2 bases, with 7 bases left in between. Germline V gives CDR1 KGHSH, CDR2 LQKENI. DNA for the CDR3: TGTGCCAGCTCAGGACAAGCTGGAAACACCATATATTTT. This translates into CASSGQAGNTIYF. The entire variable domain, with the rest obtained from reference TRBV18 and TRBJ1-3, is as follows: NAGVMQNPRHLVRRRGQEARLRCSPMKGHSHVYWYRQLPEEGLKFMVYLQKENIIDESGMPKERFSAEFPKEGPSILRIQQVVRGDSAAYFCASSGQAGNTIYFGEGSWLTVV.

The V call is TRBV19, the J call TRBJ1-1; 8 nucleotides align to TRBD1. J gave up 6 bases and V 9 bases, and 15 bases lay outside the gene matches. CDR3 length: 15 residues. Per the germline V gene, CDR1 is LNHDA and CDR2 is SQIVND (reference sequence). CDR3 region: CASWDRTREGPEAFF. CDR3 in DNA: TGTGCCAGCTGGGACAGGACAAGAGAAGGTCCTGAAGCTTTCTTT.

This clone has a handful of counts. J is TRBJ2-7 and V is TRBV7-3; the match to TRBD1 covers 9 bases. This CDR3 region has 13 residues. Trimming cost V 5 bases and J 6 bases; bases outside gene matches: 5. Germline CDR1 is SGHTA and CDR2 is FQGTGA. The CDR3, as DNA: TGTGCCAGCAGCCCCGGGACAGGGATCGAGCAGTACTTC. Protein product: CASSPGTGIEQYF.

The chain is built from TRBV12-1 and TRBJ1-6. TRBV12-1 is termed a pseudogene. The CDR3 has 16 residues. In nucleotides, the CDR3 is TGTGCCAGCAGCCGAGGGACTCAAGTCGATTCCTCACCCCTCCACTTT. Translating it yields CASSRGTQVDSSPLHF.

This clone has a single count. The chain is built from TRBV19 and TRBJ1-2, with 7 bases that match TRBD1. This CDR3 has 14 amino acids. V lost 6 bases, J lost 2 bases, and 6 bases stayed unmatched. Germline CDR1 is LNHDA and CDR2 is SQIVND (reference sequence). DNA of the CDR3: TGTGCCAGTAGCATGCCGGGACAGAACTATGGCTACACCTTC. Translating gives CASSMPGQNYGYTF.

The count of this clone is one. The chain links TRBV11-2 to TRBJ1-6; tentative D call: TRBD1 (5 bases). This CDR3 contains 16 residues. CDR1 is SGHAT, CDR2 FQNNGV, per germline. The germline V and J ends were trimmed by 7 bases and 7 bases, with 20 bases remaining between them. CDR3: CASTQMGGVLNSPLHF. Written as DNA, the CDR3 is TGTGCCAGCACCCAGATGGGAGGGGTTTTGAATTCACCCCTCCACTTT.

This clone showed up just a few times. This sequence joins TRBV6-6 and TRBJ1-1, with D uncertain. The CDR3 is made up of 12 amino acids. Germline values: CDR1 MNHNY, CDR2 SVGAGI (reference sequence). Trimming took off 7 bases at V and 8 bases at J, with 14 bases between the two ends. The CDR3 nucleotides are TGTGCCAGCACCCTCCGAGAGGGCGAAGCTTTCTTT. This encodes CASTLREGEAFF.